This TCR beta chain was sequenced in a study of OX40 agonist ivuxolimab in advanced cancers. Assay used: immunoSEQ multiplex PCR; TCRdb lists only in-frame clones, some missing. The table includes about 59,000 clones, about 87% detected once. Trimming took off 4 bases at V and 1 base at J, with 8 bases between the two ends. The CDR3 loop spans 13 amino acids. Germline values: CDR1 SGHNT, CDR2 YYREEE (reference sequence). The specimen comprised CD4+ or CD8+ T cells sorted from blood, sampled in a trial of the OX40 agonist ivuxolimab. The chain has TRBV5-4 and TRBJ1-2, with a possible D match to TRBD1 (5 bases). This receptor was taken from an adult with an advanced solid tumor such as melanoma, head and neck, liver or kidney cancer. The CDR3 is CASSGTGNYGYTF. As DNA, the CDR3 is TGTGCCAGCAGCGGGACGGGTAACTATGGCTACACCTTC.